Reported below is one TCR beta chain. Antigen unknown. This sample was taken from a study of T cell responses to AZD1222 COVID-19 vaccine. Study background: Pooling covered second doses at about 4 or about 12 weeks. Findings and limits, study-wide: Repertoires were obtained only post-peak T cell response. The donors showed a predominance of white British ancestry and of females, with possible underestimation of clonal diversity. Spike-specific TCRs gained breadth and depth after people received two AZD1222 doses.

The method was immunoSEQ multiplex PCR; TCRdb's version includes in-frame clones alone and lacks a portion of them. The sample yields roughly 92,000 clones, around 90% seen once. The germline gives CDR1 SGDLS, CDR2 YYNGEE. V dropped 3 bases and J dropped 5 bases, with 16 bases sitting between them. The CDR3 has 15 residues. This clonotype was sampled from an adult in good health. The chain is built from TRBV9 and TRBJ2-3; D perhaps matches TRBD2 (5 bases). Sample: peripheral blood, taken on day 0 of AZD1222 vaccination. This chain's CDR3 is CASSDREGSIDTQYF. The CDR3 region has the DNA TGTGCCAGCAGCGACCGGGAAGGGTCGATAGATACGCAGTATTTT.